This entry is about one T cell receptor beta chain. A few counts support this clonotype. Which antigen it targets is not known. Base qualities are not at hand, and no much larger clone is one base apart. The data were obtained in a study of response to subunit inactivated influenza vaccine (dated by TCRdb to between 2017 and 2018). Concerning the study at large: Deep quantitative profiling of the T cell receptor repertoire was used in the study to follow responses to a trivalent subunit inactivated influenza vaccine.

The paper's findings and limits, for the study overall: It was suggested by the authors that each seasonal influenza vaccination may recruit only a limited number of new T cells.

The library relied on RT-PCR. TCRdb records Illumina HiSeq 2500 as the sequencer. TCRdb reworked the public reads: Q25 trimming with fastp, MiXCR clone assembly, productive beta chains retained. Records with the same CDR3 protein are collapsed into one entry carrying the most frequent genes and DNA. Recorded for this sample are 450,000 to 600,000 distinct CDR3 sequences; approximately 17% of them occurred a single time. Less than 4% of the sample rests with the top ten. Sample: CD4+ T cells sorted from PBMCs, taken less than 30 months after vaccination. The receptor comes from a man aged 45-69 years who received an inactivated influenza vaccine. Donor details come from another sample of the same person, matched by shared clones.

The nucleotide sequence reads as follows: TGCAGTGCTAGTTTAGGGATGGGTGAGACCCAGTACTTC. Translated, this is CSASLGMGETQYF. The chain employs TRBV20-1 and TRBJ2-5; the D gene assignment is ambiguous. The germline V gene (reference sequence) sets CDR1 to DFQATT and CDR2 to SNEGSKA. From cysteine to phenylalanine, the CDR3 is 13 amino acids long. Only CDR3 DNA is held: 39 bases, read in frame from base 1. Trimming takes 3 bases from V and 5 bases from J, and the germline ends sit 13 bases apart.